The 28 T cell receptor beta chains in this list originate from one sample, sequenced in a study of regulatory T cells in long-lasting Graves disease. Arm-PCR of CDR3 regions with iRepertoire HTBI primers generated TCR beta libraries. TCRdb reprocessed the multiplex PCR reads via MiXCR and lists one record per CDR3 protein. The repertoire holds 500,000 or so distinct CDR3 sequences, 14% seen once, with approximately 15% in the top ten. Documented time point: newly diagnosed GD, antithyroid drugs for less than 3 months. PBMC RNA served as the TCR library source. These data also formed part of another study, on T cells in Graves' hyperthyroidism and ophthalmopathy.

The sample was peripheral blood mononuclear cells (PBMCs), taken at new diagnosis, from a patient treated with antithyroid drugs. The receptors shown here come from a woman aged 45 to 65 with Graves disease.

This clonotype was detected many times. This rearrangement joins TRBV29-1 to TRBJ2-6, with a tentative D call TRBD2 (7 bases). Germline CDR1 SQVTM, CDR2 ANQGSEA. V was shortened by 6 bases and J by 0 bases, with 18 bases between the two germline ends. The CDR3 is 17 residues long. The CDR3 DNA sequence: TGCAGCGTCCCTAGTGCGGGGGCCTCCTCTGGGGCCAACGTCCTGACTTTC. Translating gives CSVPSAGASSGANVLTF. The whole variable domain, filled in from reference TRBV29-1 and TRBJ2-6, reads SAVISQKPSRDICQRGTSLTIQCQVDSQVTMMFWYRQQPGQSLTLIATANQGSEATYESGFVIDKFPISRPNLTFSTLTVSNMSPEDSSIYLCSVPSAGASSGANVLTFGAGSRLTVL.

This clonotype was recorded at least ten times. V usage is TRBV3-1 and J usage is TRBJ1-3; the match to TRBD1 covers 10 bases. V shed 0 bases, J shed 3 bases, and the junction held 5 bases outside the gene matches. Germline V gene lookup returns CDR1 LGHDT and CDR2 YNNKEL (reference sequence). The CDR3 contains 17 residues. The CDR3 DNA reads TGTGCCAGCAGCCAAGATTCCGGGACAGGGGTTGGAAACACCATATATTTT. It specifies CASSQDSGTGVGNTIYF.

This clonotype was observed a handful of times. This rearrangement joins TRBV20-1 to TRBJ2-7; 10 bases line up with TRBD1. Germline CDR1 and CDR2: DFQATT and SNEGSKA (reference sequence). The CDR3 spans 15 residues. The junction had 6 bases not matched to a gene; V was cut back by 0 bases and J by 4 bases. CDR3 nucleotide sequence: TGCAGTGCTAGAGATAGGGGGACAGGGGTTTACGAGCAGTACTTC. The encoded protein is CSARDRGTGVYEQYF.

This chain links TRBV20-1 with TRBJ2-5; 10 bases agree with TRBD2. CDR1 is DFQATT, CDR2 SNEGSKA, per germline (reference sequence). Germline trimming cut 5 bases from V and 5 bases from J; bases unmatched to any gene: 2. This CDR3 is 12 amino acids long. Here the CDR3 DNA reads TGCAGTGCTCAAGCGGGAGGGGAGACCCAGTACTTC. Translation gives CSAQAGGETQYF.

The gene calls are TRBV3-2 and TRBJ1-5; the D call of TRBD1 is as the table states it, not checked on the DNA. TRBV3-2 is designated a pseudogene. CDR3 length: 12 residues. The CDR3 reads CASSQGEQPQHF. The CDR3 region has the DNA TGTGCCAGCAGCCAGGGCGAACAGCCCCAGCATTTT.

J is TRBJ2-3 and V is TRBV7-9; 12 bases are a match to TRBD2. CDR1 SEHNR and CDR2 FQNEAQ come from the germline V gene (reference sequence). The CDR3 spans 16 residues. V was pared by 0 bases and J by 4 bases, with 2 bases of the junction left unmatched. The CDR3 is CASSLALAGGADTQYF. Here the CDR3 DNA reads TGTGCCAGCAGCTTAGCCCTAGCGGGAGGGGCAGATACGCAGTATTTT.

Of note for this clonotype: This clone may be a read error of a much larger clone one base away. V gene TRBV6-1 combines with J gene TRBJ2-5, with a possible D match to TRBD2 (5 bases). The V gene lost 6 bases and the J gene lost 5 bases, with 22 bases spanning the gap. The CDR3 loop spans 16 amino acids. Germline V gene data show CDR1 as MNHNS and CDR2 as SASEGT. CDR3 in DNA: TGTGCCAGCAGATCTACCCCCACACCATCGGGGGAGACCCAGTACTTC. Translation: CASRSTPTPSGETQYF.

This clonotype was observed a few times. This sequence joins TRBV27 and TRBJ1-3; D ambiguous. Trimming shortened V by 5 bases and J by 0 bases, and 5 bases separated the two germline ends. CDR3 length equals 13 residues. Germline V CDR1 and CDR2: MNHEY, SMNVEV (reference sequence). CDR3 sequence (DNA): TGTGCCAGCAGTCCCACCTCTGGAAACACCATATATTTT. Protein sequence: CASSPTSGNTIYF.

With regard to this clonotype: A single base is all that separates this from a far larger clone, so a read error is likely. The chain employs TRBV30 and TRBJ2-1; either TRBD1 or TRBD2 may fit D (6 bases each). The V end was cut by 2 bases, the J end by 10 bases, with 21 bases between. CDR1 is GTSNPN, CDR2 SVGIG, per germline (reference sequence). This CDR3 comprises 15 residues. The CDR3 loop reads CAWSPPVVGGYEQFF. CDR3 DNA sequence: TGTGCCTGGAGTCCACCGGTGGTGGGGGGCTACGAGCAGTTCTTC.

The chain links TRBV3-1 to TRBJ2-1; 10 bases fit TRBD2. Germline V CDR1 and CDR2: LGHDT, YNNKEL (reference sequence). This CDR3 has 17 amino acids. J was trimmed by 1 base and V by 8 bases; bases with no gene match: 11. The CDR3 is CASSAGGPISSYNEQFF. The CDR3 DNA sequence: TGTGCCAGCTCAGCGGGAGGGCCTATCTCGTCCTACAATGAGCAGTTCTTC.

This chain uses TRBV4-1 with TRBJ2-7, with 10 bases aligning to TRBD1. This CDR3 contains 14 residues. Trimming cost V 4 bases and J 6 bases; bases outside gene matches: 6. Germline CDR1 and CDR2: MGHRA and YSYEKL. The CDR3 reads CASSRIDRGLEQYF. In nucleotides, the CDR3 is TGCGCCAGCAGCCGAATAGACAGGGGGCTCGAGCAGTACTTC.

The J gene is TRBJ2-7, the V gene TRBV7-2; either TRBD1 or TRBD2 may fit D (5 bases each). Germline V gene data show CDR1 as SGHTA and CDR2 as FQGNSA. CDR3 size: 14 residues. V dropped 1 base and J dropped 2 bases, with 9 bases sitting between them. This CDR3 is CASSLDEGPYEQYF. In DNA, the CDR3 is TGTGCCAGCAGCTTAGACGAGGGACCCTACGAGCAGTACTTC.

This clonotype appeared many times. The chain carries TRBV7-2 and TRBJ2-5; unclear D gene. Germline V gene sequence: CDR1 SGHTA, CDR2 FQGNSA. This CDR3 has 15 amino acids. The germline V and J ends were trimmed by 2 bases and 1 base, with 11 bases remaining between them. The CDR3 is CASSLSRQVQETQYF. The DNA of the CDR3 is TGTGCCAGCAGCTTAAGTCGCCAGGTCCAAGAGACCCAGTACTTC. Full variable domain (remainder filled in from reference TRBV7-2 and TRBJ2-5): GAGVSQSPSNKVTEKGKDVELRCDPISGHTALYWYRQSLGQGLEFLIYFQGNSAPDKSGLPSDRFSAERTGGSVSTLTIQRTQQEDSAVYLCASSLSRQVQETQYFGPGTRLLVL.

This clonotype was seen many times. The chain has TRBV27 and TRBJ1-5, with 7 nucleotides matching TRBD1. Germline V gene sequence: CDR1 MNHEY, CDR2 SMNVEV (reference sequence). J was trimmed by 6 bases and V by 6 bases; bases with no gene match: 5. The CDR3 loop spans 13 amino acids. The CDR3 DNA sequence: TGTGCCAGCAGCCGGGACAGAACTCAGCCCCAGCATTTT. Translated: CASSRDRTQPQHF.

This clonotype was picked up one time. The chain joins TRBV3-1 to TRBJ2-5; TRBD1 aligns across 8 bases. There are 15 residues in the CDR3. Trimming at V came to 6 bases and at J to 5 bases, leaving 11 bases not matched to a gene. Germline V gene sequence: CDR1 LGHDT, CDR2 YNNKEL (reference sequence). This CDR3 is CASSLTGGIVETQYF. The CDR3, as DNA: TGTGCCAGCAGTCTTACAGGGGGGATCGTGGAGACCCAGTACTTC.

This clonotype was picked up a small number of times. A much larger clone differs by one base, so this may be a read error. J is TRBJ1-5 and V is TRBV28, with TRBD1 identical over 10 bases. Germline assignment: CDR1 MDHEN and CDR2 SYDVKM. This CDR3 is built from 16 residues. CDR3 residues: CASIRQGAGGNQPQRF. The CDR3 DNA follows: TGTGCCAGCATCCGACAGGGGGCGGGCGGCAATCAGCCCCAGCGTTTT.

About this clonotype: A much more abundant neighbour one base away suggests this may be a read error. V and J are TRBV18 and TRBJ1-1; no reliable D call. Between the trimmed V and J ends, which lost 0 bases and 8 bases, there was a span of 16 bases. CDR1 and CDR2 from the germline V gene are KGHSH and LQKENI. The CDR3 is made up of 15 amino acids. The CDR3 is CASSPPSRPTAEAFF. The CDR3 DNA is TGTGCCAGCTCACCACCGTCCCGCCCTACAGCCGAAGCTTTCTTT.

This clonotype was counted at least ten times. The genes are TRBV13 and TRBJ1-1; no clear D. The CDR3 covers 15 residues. The germline V and J ends were trimmed by 6 bases and 6 bases, with 20 bases remaining between them. CDR1 PRHDT and CDR2 FYEKMQ come from the germline V gene (reference sequence). The CDR3 sequence is CASSPMGPGGAEAFF. Written as DNA, the CDR3 is TGTGCCAGCAGTCCTATGGGCCCAGGCGGCGCTGAAGCTTTCTTT.

The table lists this clonotype with many counts. The chain employs TRBV12-5 and TRBJ2-1; TRBD1 might be the D (6 bases). V was cut by 2 bases and J by 0 bases, with 23 bases left in between. The CDR3 extends over 20 amino acids. Germline V gene sequence: CDR1 LGHNT, CDR2 FRNRAP. This CDR3 reads CASGLSRDKDRLSSYNEQFF. CDR3 bases: TGTGCTAGTGGTTTGAGCCGGGACAAGGACCGACTTAGCTCCTACAATGAGCAGTTCTTC.

This clonotype was observed many times. This chain joins TRBV11-2 and TRBJ2-7, with D unresolved. V was shortened by 3 bases and J by 3 bases, with 9 bases between the two germline ends. The CDR3 is 13 residues long. From germline, CDR1 is SGHAT and CDR2 FQNNGV. CDR3 DNA sequence: TGTGCCAGCAGCTTCGCGGCAGACTACGAGCAGTACTTC. Residues: CASSFAADYEQYF.

This clonotype was recorded at least ten times. At one of its ends the junction is not consistent with the germline gene, which may arise from a read error. The chain has TRBV5-8 and TRBJ2-7, with 11 bases fitting TRBD1. There are 11 residues in the CDR3. Germline lookup yields CDR1 SGHTS and CDR2 YDEGEE. CDR3 DNA sequence: TGTGCCAGCAGCAAAGGACAGGGGGCCCCTTTC. Translation gives CASSKGQGAPF.

The CDR3 is CSARRGASDSNQPQHF. The DNA of the CDR3 is TGCAGTGCTAGACGAGGTGCTTCGGATAGCAATCAGCCCCAGCATTTT. This sequence joins TRBV20-1 and TRBJ1-5; D unclear. The CDR3 length is 16 residues. CDR1 and CDR2 from the germline V gene are DFQATT and SNEGSKA (reference sequence). V gave up 2 bases and J gave up 0 bases, with 14 bases separating them.

The chain couples TRBV27 to TRBJ2-1; 7 bases are shared with TRBD2. There are 16 residues in the CDR3. J lost 0 bases, V lost 5 bases, and 7 bases had no gene match. The germline gives CDR1 MNHEY, CDR2 SMNVEV (reference sequence). CDR3 in amino acids: CASSLLAVSSYNEQFF. In DNA form, the CDR3 reads TGTGCCAGCAGTCTCCTAGCGGTTAGCTCCTACAATGAGCAGTTCTTC.

This clonotype was seen at least ten times. The V and J genes are TRBV25-1 and TRBJ2-7; 7 bases are a match to TRBD1. Per germline, CDR1 MGHDK and CDR2 SYGVNS. This CDR3 region has 16 residues. Losses at the gene ends were 8 bases for V and 0 bases for J; bases not matched to a gene: 13. The DNA for the CDR3 is TGTGCCAGCTCAGGTAGGGGACAGTACCTCTCCTACGAGCAGTACTTC. Translated, it gives CASSGRGQYLSYEQYF.

The rearrangement links TRBV5-4 to TRBJ1-4; 8 nucleotides line up with TRBD1. After removal of 2 bases from V and 7 bases from J, the junction contained 7 bases not matched to a gene. CDR3 length equals 15 residues. Germline loops: CDR1 SGHNT, CDR2 YYREEE (reference sequence). The DNA for the CDR3 is TGTGCCAGCAGCTTAGGCAGGGGGCGCGGTGAAAAACTGTTTTTT. It specifies CASSLGRGRGEKLFF.

This clonotype has at least ten counts. The V call is TRBV7-9, the J call TRBJ2-1; D remains ambiguous. Germline CDR1 reads SEHNR; CDR2 reads FQNEAQ (reference sequence). V was shortened by 5 bases and J by 9 bases, with 8 bases between the two germline ends. There are 11 residues in the CDR3. DNA of the CDR3: TGTGCCAGCAGCGAGCCTTCTGAGCAGTTCTTC. It specifies CASSEPSEQFF.

The table lists this clonotype with a few counts. This may arise from a read error, as a much more abundant clone is one base away. The chain recombines TRBV30 with TRBJ2-3; D is uncertain. CDR1 is GTSNPN and CDR2 is SVGIG in the germline V gene (reference sequence). Trimming pared 3 bases from V and 2 bases from J, leaving 15 bases between. The CDR3 extends over 15 amino acids. The CDR3 reads CAWRTRFDDTDTQYF. CDR3 in DNA: TGTGCCTGGAGAACGCGCTTCGACGACACAGATACGCAGTATTTT.

V is TRBV12-3 or TRBV12-4 and J is TRBJ1-2, with D unresolved. Trimming removed 3 bases from V and 3 bases from J, with 11 bases in between. The length of the CDR3 is 14 residues. CDR3 sequence (DNA): TGTGCCAGCAGTTTTTTGGGAGACGACTATGGCTACACCTTC. Translating gives CASSFLGDDYGYTF.